This note documents a single T cell receptor beta chain sequence. This clonotype has a handful of counts. Its binding antigen is unknown. No per-base quality is available; no much larger clone lies one base away. Sequencing instrument: Illumina HiSeq 2500. Quantitative 5'-RACE with molecular barcodes was the method used to prepare the TCR beta libraries. Per the source publication's procedure: To identify disease-linked TCR variants, a new computational method was used, one built on a probabilistic model of VDJ rearrangement. In TCRdb, the public reads were trimmed at Q25 with fastp and aligned with MiXCR, with productive beta chains retained. When rows share a CDR3 protein, they turn into one entry using the most common DNA and genes. It is TCRdb's table, rather than the study itself, that gives the V and J calls and clone size. The sample records about 240,000 distinct CDR3 sequences, 8% to 9.5% of which are singletons. 6.8% of the sample goes to the ten largest clones.

The data stem from a study of CD8 T cells in ankylosing spondylitis (TCRdb year 2017). With respect to the entire study: To find TCR variants linked to disease, the study profiled T cell receptor beta repertoires in ankylosing spondylitis patients and healthy donors. The whole study cohort included under 140 healthy donors and 20 to 30 ankylosing spondylitis patients. Peripheral blood was sampled, and synovial fluid was also collected from ankylosing spondylitis patients.

There are 15 amino acids in the CDR3, from cysteine to phenylalanine inclusive. Only CDR3 DNA is held: 45 bases, read in frame from base 1. The germline V end is reduced by 2 bases and the J end by 7 bases; junction bases left unmatched: 10. Taken from the germline V gene, the CDR1 and CDR2 loops are SGHTA and FQGNSA. The research as a whole found: In peripheral blood, the disease-linked clones were found at relatively low frequencies and had a CD8+ phenotype. Some motif variants were previously reported in synovial fluid and blood of reactive arthritis patients, suggesting common disease-initiation mechanisms. Blood from ankylosing spondylitis patients appeared to be characterized by a TCR beta motif composed of 7 to 9 highly homologous amino acid variants. The disease-linked clones were reported to be significantly enriched in matched synovial fluid samples from ankylosing spondylitis patients.

This TCR derives from a male donor with ankylosing spondylitis or in good health (not recorded which). The material sequenced was blood, either unsorted or a sorted T cell fraction (not recorded which). This receptor chain uses TRBV7-2 and TRBJ1-2; the central 7 bases match TRBD1. The CDR3 amino acid sequence is: CASSLISQGGIGYTF. The bases are TGTGCCAGCAGCTTAATTTCCCAGGGGGGGATTGGCTACACCTTC.